A single sample is the source of the 14 T cell receptor beta chains below, sequenced in a study of blood T cell repertoires in COVID-19. Some clones are missing from TCRdb's copy, which holds only in-frame ones; the method was immunoSEQ multiplex PCR. The sample consists of over 150,000 clones, around 84% of them appearing once. Sample: peripheral blood. The source is a man between 60 and 75 years old with COVID-19, enrolled during active disease.

The chain couples TRBV29-1 to TRBJ1-2; 7 nucleotides align to TRBD1. The CDR3 has 13 amino acids. CDR1 and CDR2 (germline): SQVTM, ANQGSEA. The junction had 9 bases not matched to a gene; V was cut back by 7 bases and J by 4 bases. CDR3 protein: CSGGDSLFYGYTF. CDR3 sequence (DNA): TGCAGCGGGGGGGACAGCCTTTTCTATGGCTACACCTTC.

The rearrangement joins TRBV11-2 to TRBJ2-2, with D tentatively TRBD2 (5 bases). The CDR3 sequence is 15 residues long. V shed 1 base and J shed 3 bases, with 9 bases lying between them. In germline, CDR1 is SGHAT, CDR2 FQNNGV. The CDR3 DNA is TGTGCCAGCAGCTTAGTGCCTAGCTACACCGGGGAGCTGTTTTTT. Translation gives CASSLVPSYTGELFF.

The chain recombines TRBV5-6 with TRBJ2-1, with 8 nucleotides matching TRBD2. Looked up from germline, CDR1 is SGHDT and CDR2 is YYEEEE. The CDR3 is 17 amino acids. The ends lost 0 bases at V and 5 bases at J; junction bases unmatched: 10. In DNA, the CDR3 is TGTGCCAGCAGCTTGGTTATAGGGACTAGTCTCAACAATGAGCAGTTCTTC. Translating it yields CASSLVIGTSLNNEQFF.

This clone was recorded once. This chain connects TRBV3-1 (or the pseudogene TRBV3-2) to TRBJ1-5; tentatively, D is TRBD1 (6 bases). The germline gives CDR1 LGHDT, CDR2 YNNKEL (reference sequence). V was shortened by 5 bases and J by 6 bases, with 20 bases between the two germline ends. The CDR3 totals 16 residues. The CDR3 loop is CASSSFGRGMGQPQHF. The CDR3 DNA is TGTGCCAGCAGCTCCTTCGGGAGGGGGATGGGTCAGCCCCAGCATTTT.

The chain is built from TRBV7-2 and TRBJ2-7; 8 bases agree with TRBD1. V lost 5 bases and J lost 6; bases outside the gene matches: 3. Germline-derived CDR1 and CDR2 are SGHTA and FQGNSA. The CDR3 is 12 amino acids. DNA for the CDR3: TGTGCCAGCAGCACAGGGACAGGCGAGCAGTACTTC. Amino acid sequence: CASSTGTGEQYF.

V usage is TRBV9 and J usage is TRBJ2-7, with TRBD1 matching over 10 bases. The CDR3 extends over 15 amino acids. V shed 0 bases and J 5 bases; nucleotides not matched to a gene: 5. Germline V lookup: CDR1 SGDLS, CDR2 YYNGEE. The CDR3 region has the DNA TGTGCCAGCAGCGTAGGGACGGGACAGGGGCACGAGCAGTACTTC. Translation gives CASSVGTGQGHEQYF.

This rearrangement joins TRBV6-5 to TRBJ1-3, with TRBD1 as a possible D gene (5 bases). The CDR3 extends over 15 amino acids. Looked up from germline, CDR1 is MNHEY and CDR2 is SVGAGI. V shed 5 bases and J shed 2 bases, with 13 bases lying between them. The CDR3 DNA reads as TGTGCCAGCAGTCCCCCAGACAGCACTGGAAACACCATATATTTT. Its translation is CASSPPDSTGNTIYF.

This chain connects TRBV7-9 to TRBJ1-5; D remains ambiguous. In germline, CDR1 is SEHNR, CDR2 FQNEAQ (reference sequence). The CDR3 extends over 13 amino acids. V was clipped by 3 bases and J by 4 bases, with 7 bases between them. The CDR3 is CASSLGTNQPQHF. In DNA, the CDR3 is TGTGCCAGCAGCTTGGGCACGAATCAGCCCCAGCATTTT. Combining the CDR3 with reference TRBV7-9 and TRBJ1-5 gives the whole variable domain DTGVSQNPRHKITKRGQNVTFRCDPISEHNRLYWYRQTLGQGPEFLTYFQNEAQLEKSRLLSDRFSAERPKGSFSTLEIQRTEQGDSAMYLCASSLGTNQPQHFGDGTRLSIL.

The gene calls are TRBV18 and TRBJ1-6; 7 nucleotides line up with TRBD1. In germline, CDR1 is KGHSH, CDR2 LQKENI. V was pared by 5 bases and J by 13 bases, with 17 bases of the junction left unmatched. CDR3 size: 16 residues. The CDR3 DNA follows: TGTGCCAGCTCAAGTCGTACAGACAGGGCGCGAGATCCCCTCCACTTT. This encodes CASSSRTDRARDPLHF.

The rearrangement uses TRBV28 and TRBJ1-1; the match to TRBD1 covers 8 bases. The germline V gene has CDR1 MDHEN and CDR2 SYDVKM. The ends lost 3 bases at V and 0 bases at J; junction bases unmatched: 6. This CDR3 has 16 residues. The CDR3 sequence is CASSFYTGGVNTEAFF. In DNA form, the CDR3 reads TGTGCCAGCAGTTTTTACACAGGGGGGGTGAACACTGAAGCTTTCTTT.

V usage is TRBV2 and J usage is TRBJ2-1; TRBD1 is a possible D gene (5 bases). Germline CDR1 and CDR2: SNHLY and FYNNEI. Trimming took off 4 bases at V and 8 bases at J, with 18 bases between the two ends. The CDR3 has 15 residues. The CDR3 bases are TGTGCCAGCAGTGTTCAGGGTTTGGCCATCGATGAGCAGTTCTTC. Translating gives CASSVQGLAIDEQFF.

The chain combines TRBV7-9 with TRBJ2-7; the D gene is possibly TRBD2 (5 bases). The CDR3 length is 15 residues. In germline, CDR1 is SEHNR, CDR2 FQNEAQ (reference sequence). V shed 0 bases and J shed 3 bases, with 12 bases lying between them. DNA of the CDR3: TGTGCCAGCAGCTTAGCGACCGGACTTAACTACGAGCAGTACTTC. Amino acids: CASSLATGLNYEQYF.

With regard to this clone: Other DNA sequences of this sample code for an identical CDR3. The chain has TRBV19 and TRBJ1-5, with 8 nucleotides matching TRBD1. Per the germline V gene, CDR1 is LNHDA and CDR2 is SQIVND (reference sequence). This CDR3 region has 14 residues. With V trimmed by 5 bases and J by 5 bases, 5 bases remained unmatched. CDR3 sequence reads: CASSPGQGDQPQHF. In DNA, the CDR3 is TGTGCCAGTAGTCCTGGACAGGGCGATCAGCCCCAGCATTTT.

The rearrangement uses TRBV28 and TRBJ1-1; tentative D call: TRBD1 (5 bases). The CDR3 covers 12 residues. Looked up from germline, CDR1 is MDHEN and CDR2 is SYDVKM. Trimming cost V 2 bases and J 10 bases, with 11 bases left between them. Written as DNA, the CDR3 is TGTGCCAGCAGTTTAAAAGTGGGGGGAGCTTTCTTT. It encodes CASSLKVGGAFF.